This T cell receptor (beta chain) was identified in a study of cytomegalovirus exposure and HLA in healthy donors (TCRdb year 2017). For the study in its entirety: An earlier analysis of several hundred of the donors reported about 250 Gb of sequence data and roughly 110 million unique TCR beta sequences from some 180 million T cells. All discovery cohort repertoires had been generated using a single sequencing platform. Rather than using new phenotypic data, the later analysis identified candidate immune exposures from TCR beta sequences and from how often those sequences occurred across donors. To predict cytomegalovirus infection status, the study combined high-throughput TCR immunosequencing, statistical association of individual TCRs with disease status, and machine learning. To study patterns of TCR occurrence, a later analysis re-analyzed previously published TCR beta repertoires from 650 to 750 donors and added high-resolution HLA genotyping. Typing coverage varied by locus: about 620-640 donors for A, B, C, DRB1 and DQB1; approximately 560 for DQA1; about 570 for DPA1; 450 to 480 for DPB1. An early release that covered 500 to 800 HLA-typed donors contained about 300 gigabases of sequencing data and 70 million to 100 million unique TCR sequences. Because of strong linkage in the cohort, 5 or 6 DR-DQ haplotypes were treated as single units for association and clustering. A later genetic analysis used genome-wide SNP genotypes for about 55% of the 666 donors, treating that subset as a discovery cohort. To decide whether each TCR beta V gene segment behaved as functional or pseudogenic, an earlier analysis of 587 of the donors relied on high-throughput TCR beta sequencing. Alongside the repertoire data, information on donor age, sex, ethnicity and CMV serostatus was compiled. The study used immunosequencing to profile the T cell repertoires of several hundred subjects and linked those repertoires to cytomegalovirus serostatus. The study aimed to test whether signatures of past pathogen exposure could be identified by cataloging public T cell receptors. Among about 400 genotyped donors of the cohort, an average of around 250,000 unique TCR beta nucleotide sequences was sequenced per donor, of which about 20% were non-productive. Along with the 666-subject first cohort, a separate validation cohort of some 130 different subjects was used. Class I and class II HLA loci were covered by the typing at four-digit resolution. Of the roughly 400 genotyped donors, roughly 85% fell in the genetic ancestry cluster associated with self-reported Caucasian donors. The paper as a whole reports these results and caveats: Because some donors lacked HLA typing at each locus, the association tests relied only on the typed subset. A later genetic analysis reported fewer N-insertions in productive TCRs among donors in an Asian-associated ancestry cluster than the roughly 700-donor mean. Roughly uniform sequencing depth across donors was assumed in presence/absence analyses, although this assumption may not hold. While some public TCRs were present in many individuals, most TCR sequences turned up only very rarely across donors. The study gave a list of 150 to 200 TCR beta chains associated with cytomegalovirus. A group of highly shared sequence variants was considered likely to be a technical artifact of the sequencing pipeline. The classifier was reported to diagnose cytomegalovirus status with high specificity and sensitivity in both the original cohort and the validation cohort. Most CMV-associated TCR beta chains appeared to be HLA-restricted in a later analysis, and the HLA associations seemed to be driven largely by CMV exposure. Correlated functional status among segregating V segments might be attributable to linkage disequilibrium, but an unknown experimental factor could not be ruled out. In vitro tests confirmed that three of the cytomegalovirus-associated TCR beta chains recognize cytomegalovirus antigens. Strong co-occurrence of HLA alleles, especially DR and DQ, made assigning TCR associations to individual alleles difficult. V-gene and J-gene trimming of TCR beta chains was associated with a missense DCLRE1C variant in a later genetic analysis, and the association was replicated in an independent cohort. A later analysis found that HLA-associated TCR beta chains were more clonally expanded and had lower generation probabilities than equally common non-associated chains. Some IMGT-functional V segments, including TRBV6-2 and TRBV6-3, could not be distinguished by the 87-base-pair reads and were therefore excluded. The earlier analysis of fewer than 750 of the donors excluded approximately 17 rarely observed V segments, including chromosome 9 orphons, because counts were too low. In a later analysis, the rate of TCR association differed among HLA loci, with DRB1 alleles having the most associated TCRs and HLA-C alleles having the fewest. An earlier analysis of approximately 600 of the donors showed that most TCR beta V segments appeared in productive rearrangements either about 90% or about 30% of the time, which broadly matched IMGT annotations. According to the authors, the approach could potentially be generalized to other disease states and immunological phenotypes. A later analysis associated around 16,000 TCR beta sequences with specific HLA alleles at a false discovery rate of 0.05. For the cohort, immune exposure information was limited to CMV serostatus. This cohort had only TCR beta chains sequenced, and the lack of alpha or paired-chain data limited which features could be detected. According to a later analysis, parvovirus B19, influenza, CMV and Epstein-Barr virus appeared linked to several top co-occurrence clusters. A further reported finding was that TCR beta sequences accurately predicted the HLA-A and HLA-B alleles for most subjects in the first cohort.

After removal of 0 bases from V and 5 bases from J, the junction retains 5 bases not matched to a gene. For CDR1 and CDR2, the germline V gene lists SGHRS and YFSETQ. From the cysteine up to the phenylalanine, the CDR3 has a length of 16 residues. Just CDR3 DNA is preserved here, 48 bases in frame from base 1. Library prep was done by the immunoSEQ multiplex PCR assay. A mixture of 60 forward primers for TCR Vbeta segments and 13 reverse primers for TCR Jbeta segments was used in the multiplex PCR. The CDR3 region of rearranged TCR beta genes was amplified from genomic DNA by a multiplex PCR assay. Amplified TCR beta libraries were sequenced as 87-base-pair reads on the Illumina HiSeq System. In the source study's methods: Across the 670 or so repertoires, a later analysis counted around 80 million unique TCR beta chains, roughly 11 million of which were shared by at least two donors. To remove PCR and sequencing errors, raw reads were error-corrected and collapsed into unique sequences using a nearest-neighbor algorithm that merged closely related sequences. V, D and J gene segments were assigned by aligning CDR3 sequences to IMGT reference sequences. For a sequence to be retained, a match of at least six nucleotides was required to both a V gene segment and a J gene segment. A rearrangement counted as productive if the CDR3 had no stop codons and remained in frame with V and J, and every other rearrangement counted as non-productive. CDR3 was defined by IMGT convention, running from the second conserved V-encoded cysteine to the conserved J-encoded phenylalanine. In an earlier analysis of 550 to 650 of the donors, sequences lacking an unambiguous match to a single V gene segment were excluded. In an earlier analysis of approximately 590 of the donors, V segments were called functional above 56.7% productive rearrangements and were called segregating when the between-donor standard deviation exceeded 5%. A statistical classification framework was built for diagnosing cytomegalovirus status from the catalog of TCR beta chain sequences. In a later analysis, TCR nucleotide sequences were compared against IMGT/GENE-DB human TR gene sequences so that V and J genes could be assigned. The TCRdist pipeline was used in a later analysis to assign CDR3 sequences and most-parsimonious VDJ recombination scenarios. A later analysis defined each TCR beta chain by its CDR3 amino acid sequence plus V-gene family, and excluded reads lacking a unique V-gene family. As a way to deal with suspected cross-contamination and a sequencing artifact, a later analysis dropped more than 500 nucleotide sequences that were highly shared and had low generation probability. For each public chain, a later analysis derived a clonal expansion index from normalized ranks of inferred template counts within each repertoire. In a later analysis, generation probabilities were computed using a VDJ recombination model fitted to out-of-frame rearrangements, and the results were checked against IGoR. Hypergeometric tests were used in a later analysis to score TCR-TCR, TCR-HLA and TCR-CMV co-occurrence, with a repertoire-size bias correction applied to the TCR pairs. To estimate false discovery rates, a later analysis permuted the HLA or CMV assignments 20 times. In a later analysis, co-occurring TCRs were grouped using DBSCAN, with TCRdist sequence similarity added in when clustering inside HLA-allele-positive subsets. For co-occurrence clustering, repertoires with fewer than 30,000 or more than 120,000 public chains were excluded, along with roughly 5 repertoires with anomalous nucleotide sharing. TCRdb limited this immuneACCESS table to in-frame rearrangements with V and J called. A share of clones is missing; checked studies link under half to unresolved V genes, and the rest is unexplained. That table furnishes V, J and clone size, whereas the DNA furnished D and trimming. Recorded for this sample are around 130,000 clones; roughly four fifths of them occurred a single time. The leading ten clones occupy roughly 1.2% of the sample.

Turning to this clone: The antigen it binds to is not known. Nothing much larger sits one base from this clone, and base qualities are not available.

The cohort was made up of hundreds of healthy bone marrow donors. At the time of sampling, all cohort members were nominally healthy, though unrecorded immune exposures were likely present. The donor was CMV seronegative and was included in the group of a few hundred seronegative cohort members. A peripheral blood sample was provided by each donor, and peripheral blood mononuclear cells were used for TCR beta sequencing. The Qiagen DNeasy Blood Extraction Kit was used to extract genomic DNA from the blood cell samples. This TCR came from a boy younger than 18 in good health and CMV-seronegative. The specimen was PBMCs. The rearranged segments are TRBV5-1 and TRBJ1-5; 10 central bases correspond to TRBD1. The DNA is TGCGCCAGCAGCTTGGGGGACAGGGGTATCGATCAGCCCCAGCATTTT. This translates into CASSLGDRGIDQPQHF. Where the CDR3 stops, the reference TRBV5-1 and TRBJ1-5 genes take over; the full variable domain is KAGVTQTPRYLIKTRGQQVTLSCSPISGHRSVSWYQQTPGQGLQFLFEYFSETQRNKGNFPGRFSGRQFSNSRSEMNVSTLELGDSALYLCASSLGDRGIDQPQHFGDGTRLSIL.